One T cell receptor (beta chain) is described in this entry. Its binding antigen is unknown. Base qualities are missing; no much larger clone stands one base away. The V end loses 4 bases and the J end loses 1 base, and a stretch of 14 bases separates them. The germline V gene gives CDR1 as SGHRS and CDR2 as YFSETQ. Including cysteine and phenylalanine, the CDR3 has 15 amino acids. Just the 45-base CDR3 DNA is kept, in frame starting at base 1. TCRB CDR3 regions were amplified from about 2 ug genomic DNA, or all available DNA if less, using the immunoSEQ assay. The multiplex PCR employed 60 forward primers targeting TCR V beta segments and 13 reverse primers targeting J beta segments. Synthetic control templates were spiked into each sample at limiting dilution to estimate reads per starting template. The Illumina HiSeq System generated sequencing reads of 87 bp. The study's processing was this. PCR and sequencing errors were removed by a nearest neighbor algorithm that merged closely related sequences. TCR overlap was measured as the percentage of unique tumor TCR beta sequences also present in the same patient's peripheral blood. Held by TCRdb, this immuneACCESS table contains in-frame sequences only and omits some clones. Under half of the omission traces to an unresolved V gene where checked; the cause of the rest is unknown. V and J calls and clone size follow that table, whereas D and trimming were derived from the DNA. The sample table contains roughly 88,000 clones; only one count was recorded for over 75% of them. The top ten hold approximately 2% of the sample.

This sample is part of a study of glioma-infiltrating T cells after dendritic cell vaccination (dated by TCRdb to the mid-2010s). The study in broad terms: The cohort comprised about 15 glioblastoma patients from Phase I and II dendritic cell vaccination trials, 9 newly diagnosed and 6 with recurrent disease. Patients received autologous tumor lysate-pulsed dendritic cell vaccination between about 2003 and 2012. The vaccine was prepared from monocyte-derived dendritic cells that were cultured for roughly seven days with IL-4 and GM-CSF and then pulsed overnight with autologous tumor lysate. Three intradermal dendritic cell vaccine injections were administered to patients at biweekly intervals in the arm below the axilla. In glioblastoma patients vaccinated with dendritic cells, deep sequencing of TCR beta CDR3 regions served to measure tumor-infiltrating lymphocyte content and to compare repertoires between tumor and blood. Survival after dendritic cell vaccination was correlated with TCR sequencing metrics, such as TIL content and the overlap between tumor and blood repertoires.

The time point label, read with the paper, signifies: after dendritic cell vaccination, including at tumor progression/relapse. Patients were selected on the basis of adequate residual fresh-frozen tumor tissue and more than two years of available survival data. An isocitrate dehydrogenase mutation was not carried by any of the glioblastoma patients, although molecular status was otherwise variable. PBMC were collected before vaccination, two weeks after the third vaccination, and at tumor progression when it occurred. Genomic DNA was extracted with the Qiagen DNeasy Blood extraction Kit. Overall study results and their limits: The cohort was small and heterogeneous, only a few patients had full blood and tumor sets, and even fewer had initial-recurrent tumor pairs. No direct relationship between TCR clonality and survival was found, suggesting that a diverse polyclonal response may matter. The response model built on TCR overlap across three groups was characterized as speculative, with prospective validation still needed. Longer time to progression and overall survival after dendritic cell vaccination were predicted by higher estimated pretreatment TIL content.

The receptor was derived from a human donor with glioblastoma. This material consisted of blood, taken after dendritic cell vaccination. Recombination joined TRBV5-1 with TRBJ2-5; TRBD1 is a possible D gene, resting on 6 matching bases. The CDR3 reads CASSAEGRGQETQYF. The DNA sequence reads TGCGCCAGCAGCGCAGAGGGCAGGGGCCAAGAGACCCAGTACTTC. When the CDR3 is completed using the reference TRBV5-1 and TRBJ2-5 genes on either side, the full variable domain is KAGVTQTPRYLIKTRGQQVTLSCSPISGHRSVSWYQQTPGQGLQFLFEYFSETQRNKGNFPGRFSGRQFSNSRSEMNVSTLELGDSALYLCASSAEGRGQETQYFGPGTRLLVL.